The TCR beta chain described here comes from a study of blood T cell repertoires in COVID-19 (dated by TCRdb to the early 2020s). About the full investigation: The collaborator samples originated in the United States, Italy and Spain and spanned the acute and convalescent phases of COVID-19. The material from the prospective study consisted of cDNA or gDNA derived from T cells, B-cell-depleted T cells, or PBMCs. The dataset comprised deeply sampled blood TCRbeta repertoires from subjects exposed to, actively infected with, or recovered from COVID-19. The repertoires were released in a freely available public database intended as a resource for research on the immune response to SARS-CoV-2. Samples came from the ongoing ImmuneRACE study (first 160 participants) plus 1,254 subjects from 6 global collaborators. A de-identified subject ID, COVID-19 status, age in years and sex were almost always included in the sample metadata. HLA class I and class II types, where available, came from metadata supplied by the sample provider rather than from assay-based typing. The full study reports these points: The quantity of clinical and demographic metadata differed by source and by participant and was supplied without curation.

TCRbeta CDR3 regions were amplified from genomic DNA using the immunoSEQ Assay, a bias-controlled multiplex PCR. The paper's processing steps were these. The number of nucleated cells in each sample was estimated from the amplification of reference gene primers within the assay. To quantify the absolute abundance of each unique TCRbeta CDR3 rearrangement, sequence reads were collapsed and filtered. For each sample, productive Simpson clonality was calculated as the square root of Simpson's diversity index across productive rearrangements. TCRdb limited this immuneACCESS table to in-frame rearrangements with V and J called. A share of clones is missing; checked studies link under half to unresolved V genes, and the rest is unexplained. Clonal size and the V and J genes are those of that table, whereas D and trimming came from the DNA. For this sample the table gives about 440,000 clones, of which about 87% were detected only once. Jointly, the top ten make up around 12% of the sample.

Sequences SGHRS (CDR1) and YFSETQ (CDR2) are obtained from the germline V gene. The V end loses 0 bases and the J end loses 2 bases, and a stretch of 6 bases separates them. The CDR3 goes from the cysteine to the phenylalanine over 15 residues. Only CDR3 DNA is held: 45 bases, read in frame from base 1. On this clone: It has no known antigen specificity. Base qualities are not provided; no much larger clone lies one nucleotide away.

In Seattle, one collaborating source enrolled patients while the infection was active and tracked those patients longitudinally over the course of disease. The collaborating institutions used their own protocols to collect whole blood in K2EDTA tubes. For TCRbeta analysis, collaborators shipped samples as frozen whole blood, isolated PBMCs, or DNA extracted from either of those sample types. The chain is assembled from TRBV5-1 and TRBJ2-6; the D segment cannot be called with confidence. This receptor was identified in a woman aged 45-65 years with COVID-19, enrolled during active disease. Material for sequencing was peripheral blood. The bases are TGCGCCAGCAGCTTGGAAGCAACTGGGGCCAACGTCCTGACTTTC. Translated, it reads CASSLEATGANVLTF.